The 14 T cell receptor beta chains below all came from one sample that was sequenced in a study of T cells in localized non-small cell lung cancer. The protocol was immunoSEQ multiplex PCR, while the TCRdb copy is restricted to in-frame clones and leaves out a portion. The sample holds tens of thousands of clones; more than 75% are singletons and the top ten take more than 9%. The sample consisted of peripheral blood, taken before any cancer treatment. These receptors all come from a female donor of 60 years or more with stage I lung adenocarcinoma.

The chain employs TRBV10-1 and TRBJ2-7; no definite D call. Germline loops: CDR1 WNHNN, CDR2 SYGVQD (reference sequence). The CDR3 has 13 residues. V lost 3 bases and J 3 bases, leaving 9 bases between the germline ends. The CDR3 here is CASSEKGIYEQYF. For the CDR3, the DNA is TGCGCCAGCAGTGAAAAGGGAATCTACGAGCAGTACTTC.

DNA of the CDR3: TGCGCCAGCAGGGAGGACACTGGGCCACACAATGAGCAGTTCTTC. Its translation is CASREDTGPHNEQFF. The gene calls are TRBV5-1 and TRBJ2-1; D is perhaps TRBD1 or TRBD2 (5 bases each). The V end was cut by 5 bases, the J end by 5 bases, with 17 bases between. The germline gives CDR1 SGHRS, CDR2 YFSETQ. CDR3 length equals 15 residues.

This clone has a single count. The rearrangement uses TRBV10-2 and TRBJ1-1; TRBD1 might be the D (6 bases). V lost 6 bases to trimming and J lost 4 bases, with 12 bases between them. The length of the CDR3 is 13 residues. The germline gives CDR1 WSHSY, CDR2 SAAADI. The CDR3 DNA follows: TGCGCCAGCAGAGAACAGGGTCCCACTGAAGCTTTCTTT. This gives the protein CASREQGPTEAFF.

This clone occurred a few times. This CDR3 is also generated by other DNA sequences in the sample. V and J are TRBV4-3 and TRBJ2-2; 8 bases line up with TRBD2. V trimming: 1 base; J trimming: 2 bases; junction bases outside the gene matches: 6. The CDR3 contains 17 residues. CDR1 and CDR2 (germline): LGHNA, YSLEER. The CDR3 region is CASSQVPGLANTGELFF. DNA of the CDR3: TGCGCCAGCAGCCAAGTCCCCGGACTAGCTAACACCGGGGAGCTGTTTTTT.

Only a few counts were recorded for this clone. The chain couples TRBV30 to TRBJ1-1; D uncertain. The V end was cut by 2 bases, the J end by 0 bases, with 4 bases between. Germline V gene data show CDR1 as GTSNPN and CDR2 as SVGIG (reference sequence). The CDR3 consists of 12 residues. In DNA form, the CDR3 reads TGTGCCTGGAGTCCCATGAACACTGAAGCTTTCTTT. Encoded protein: CAWSPMNTEAFF. Combining the CDR3 with reference TRBV30 and TRBJ1-1 gives the whole variable domain SQTIHQWPATLVQPVGSPLSLECTVEGTSNPNLYWYRQAAGRGLQLLFYSVGIGQISSEVPQNLSASRPQDRQFILSSKKLLLSDSGFYLCAWSPMNTEAFFGQGTRLTVV.

This clone occurred once. This chain connects TRBV20-1 to TRBJ2-5, with unresolved D. V was pared by 4 bases and J by 9 bases, with 12 bases between. Germline V gives CDR1 DFQATT, CDR2 SNEGSKA (reference sequence). This CDR3 has 11 residues. This chain's CDR3 is CSAKLNAAQYF. The CDR3 DNA is TGCAGTGCTAAACTCAACGCGGCCCAGTACTTC.

This chain uses TRBV25-1 with TRBJ1-2; the D is unclear. The V and J ends lost 7 bases and 0 bases respectively, with 9 bases between them. This CDR3 spans 13 amino acids. Germline CDR1 MGHDK, CDR2 SYGVNS. CDR3 amino acids: CASTKGANYGYTF. The CDR3 DNA follows: TGTGCCAGCACCAAGGGCGCTAACTATGGCTACACCTTC.

The chain's CDR3 is CASSSLPGRVSRTEAFF. The CDR3 nucleotides are TGCGCCAGCAGCTCCCTCCCGGGGAGGGTATCTAGAACTGAAGCTTTCTTT. The chain links TRBV5-1 to TRBJ1-1, with D hard to call. The germline V and J ends were trimmed by 3 bases and 5 bases, with 23 bases remaining between them. The V gene's germline CDR1 is SGHRS and CDR2 YFSETQ. The CDR3 consists of 17 residues.

This clone showed up just a few times. V and J are TRBV5-1 and TRBJ2-1, with TRBD2 identical over 10 bases. Germline V CDR1 and CDR2: SGHRS, YFSETQ. This CDR3 has 16 amino acids. V was pared by 4 bases and J by 8 bases, with 12 bases of the junction left unmatched. CDR3: CASSRRASGGGDEQFF. The CDR3 coding sequence is TGCGCCAGCAGCAGGCGGGCTAGCGGGGGAGGCGATGAGCAGTTCTTC.

This sequence joins TRBV7-3 and TRBJ2-3; TRBD1 aligns across 10 bases. CDR3 length: 15 residues. The junction had 6 bases not matched to a gene; V was cut back by 5 bases and J by 4 bases. Germline loops: CDR1 SGHTA, CDR2 FQGTGA. CDR3 nucleotide sequence: TGTGCCAGCAGCACCGGGACAGGGGATGCAGATACGCAGTATTTT. Translating it yields CASSTGTGDADTQYF.

The V and J genes are TRBV29-1 and TRBJ1-1; D might be TRBD1 (5 bases). The CDR3 has 13 amino acids. The V and J ends lost 2 bases and 0 bases respectively, with 7 bases between them. Germline V gene data show CDR1 as SQVTM and CDR2 as ANQGSEA. CDR3 loop: CSVETGVNTEAFF. The CDR3 region has the DNA TGCAGCGTTGAAACAGGAGTGAACACTGAAGCTTTCTTT.

This chain links TRBV5-1 with TRBJ1-1, with D uncertain. Per germline, CDR1 SGHRS and CDR2 YFSETQ. Trimming left V 2 bases short and J 0 bases short, with 8 bases between. The CDR3 has 14 amino acids. CDR3 DNA sequence: TGCGCCAGCAGCTTAGACGGTCTGAACACTGAAGCTTTCTTT. Protein product: CASSLDGLNTEAFF. Variable domain in full (rest from reference TRBV5-1 and TRBJ1-1): KAGVTQTPRYLIKTRGQQVTLSCSPISGHRSVSWYQQTPGQGLQFLFEYFSETQRNKGNFPGRFSGRQFSNSRSEMNVSTLELGDSALYLCASSLDGLNTEAFFGQGTRLTVV.

The chain is built from TRBV10-1 and TRBJ2-3, with D perhaps matching TRBD2 (5 bases). CDR3 length: 13 amino acids. V lost 9 bases and J 2 bases, leaving 12 bases between the germline ends. CDR1 and CDR2 from the germline V gene are WNHNN and SYGVQD (reference sequence). The CDR3 nucleotides read TGCGCCAGTAGACGAGGGTACACAGATACGCAGTATTTT. Amino acid sequence: CASRRGYTDTQYF.

This clone was picked up a small number of times. The chain joins TRBV11-3 to TRBJ2-3; 7 bases are a match to TRBD1. Germline values: CDR1 SGHNT, CDR2 YENEEA. CDR3 length: 14 amino acids. V shed 5 bases, J shed 1 base, and the junction held 3 bases outside the gene matches. The CDR3 bases are TGTGCCAGCAGCCCCGGACAGGGCACAGATACGCAGTATTTT. Amino acids: CASSPGQGTDTQYF.